This is a list of T cell receptor beta chains from one sample in a study of monozygotic twins with inflammatory bowel disease. TCRdb re-called the 5' RACE reads, yielding one record per CDR3 amino acid sequence without DNA. Listed are approximately 140,000 distinct CDR3 sequences; 2% to 2.5% falls within the top ten. The sequenced sample was blood. These receptors all stem from a human donor with ulcerative colitis or Crohn's disease, or a healthy co-twin of an affected twin (not recorded which). The CDR3 runs from the conserved cysteine through the conserved F or W.

TRBV20-1	TRBJ2-2	CSASGTGHNTGELFF
TRBV20-1	TRBJ2-4	CSARPPGLAGGRGPKNIQYF
TRBV9	TRBJ1-3	CASSVARTGGNTIYF
TRBV12-3/TRBV12-4	TRBJ2-2	CASSPRDRGHSNTGELFF
TRBV20-1	TRBJ1-3	CSAREGTGLGNTIYF
TRBV5-1	TRBJ2-6	CASGRGLLVPGANVLTF
TRBV18	TRBJ1-5	CASSPTEISNQPQHF
TRBV9	TRBJ1-2	CASSVAPGQGTRGYTF
TRBV25-1	TRBJ2-3	CASSEFRVGSTDTQYF
TRBV5-1	TRBJ1-1	CASSPRLIMNTEAFF
TRBV4-3	TRBJ1-1	CASSPDRAPNTEAFF
TRBV2	TRBJ2-5	CASTLLQETQYF
TRBV6-1	TRBJ1-2	CASSALSSSSYGYTF
TRBV6-5	TRBJ2-3	CASSTGGDTQYF
TRBV30	TRBJ2-3	CAWTSGSTDTQYF
TRBV24-1	TRBJ2-7	CATSDPRTRSYEQYF
TRBV28	TRBJ1-4	CASSFQGTGGEKLFF
TRBV7-2	TRBJ1-2	CASSVSRDGRGGYTF
TRBV5-1	TRBJ1-4	CASSKPGQGNEKLFF
TRBV7-9	TRBJ1-5	CASSPLTGDADQPQHF
TRBV20-1	TRBJ2-5	CSARHREGWVTQYF
TRBV7-7	TRBJ1-4	CASSSVVGEKLFF
TRBV12-3/TRBV12-4	TRBJ2-2	CASRAPDRIGKRTGELFF
TRBV20-1	TRBJ2-7	CSARDFNLGTVTYEQYF
TRBV7-6	TRBJ2-7	CASSSSGGQGIDEQYF
TRBV29-1	TRBJ2-4	CSVGTGNIQYF
TRBV6-2/TRBV6-3	TRBJ2-1	CASSRAGGPSSYNEQFF
TRBV7-3	TRBJ1-6	CASSHGTDNSPLHF
TRBV27	TRBJ1-2	CASSLSGGTSYTF
TRBV5-6	TRBJ1-2	CASSLGSSYGYTF
TRBV7-2	TRBJ2-3	CASSEDFSTDTQYF
TRBV6-1	TRBJ2-7	CASSPGPGGWYEQYF
TRBV7-3	TRBJ1-1	CASSPGTGLNTEAFF
TRBV20-1	TRBJ2-7	CSARDRRRFYEQYF
TRBV19	TRBJ2-6	CASTNLERGPGANVLTF
TRBV4-2	TRBJ1-1	CASSQGEQGLTEAFF
TRBV5-1	TRBJ2-3	CASSPDLTSGGGDTQYF
TRBV5-1	TRBJ2-1	CASSWSGLNNEQFF
TRBV10-3	TRBJ2-7	CAISPDRVTYEQYF
TRBV18	TRBJ2-1	CASSPPIRDHEQFF
TRBV7-3	TRBJ2-7	CAPDVLGTGNYEQYF
TRBV11-2	TRBJ2-7	CASSLIQTSWYEQYF
TRBV5-1	TRBJ2-1	CASSLVLAGSYNEQFF
TRBV9	TRBJ1-4	CASSVGYGDTRNEKLFF
TRBV18	TRBJ2-4	CASSRTGTDLAKNIQYF
TRBV5-1	TRBJ2-2	CASSLAPSGTGELFF
TRBV7-7	TRBJ2-2	CASSPGTRVNTGELFF
TRBV11-3	TRBJ2-2	CASRDRANTGELFF
TRBV6-5	TRBJ2-7	CASSYPQGKTYEQYF
TRBV20-1	TRBJ1-4	CSARQSLNEKLFF